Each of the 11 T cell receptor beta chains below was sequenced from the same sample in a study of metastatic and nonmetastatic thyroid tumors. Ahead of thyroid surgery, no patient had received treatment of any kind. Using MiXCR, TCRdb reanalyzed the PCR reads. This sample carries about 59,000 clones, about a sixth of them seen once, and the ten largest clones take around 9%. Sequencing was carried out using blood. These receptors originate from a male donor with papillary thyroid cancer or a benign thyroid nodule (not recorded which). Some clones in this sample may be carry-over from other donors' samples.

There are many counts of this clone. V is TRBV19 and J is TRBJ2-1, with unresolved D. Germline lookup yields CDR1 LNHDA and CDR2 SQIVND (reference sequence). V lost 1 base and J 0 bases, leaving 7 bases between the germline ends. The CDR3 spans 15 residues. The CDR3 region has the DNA TGTGCCAGTAGTATAGGCGGATACTCCTACAATGAGCAGTTCTTC. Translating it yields CASSIGGYSYNEQFF. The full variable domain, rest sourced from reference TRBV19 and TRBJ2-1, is DGGITQSPKYLFRKEGQNVTLSCEQNLNHDAMYWYRQDPGQGLRLIYYSQIVNDFQKGDIAEGYSVSREKKESFPLTVTSAQKNPTAFYLCASSIGGYSYNEQFFGPGTRLTVL.

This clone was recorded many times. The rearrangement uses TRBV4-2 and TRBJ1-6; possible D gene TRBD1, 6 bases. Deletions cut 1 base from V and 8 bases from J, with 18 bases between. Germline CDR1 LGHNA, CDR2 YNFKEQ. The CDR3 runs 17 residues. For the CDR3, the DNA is TGTGCCAGCAGCCAAGCCATTTCACAGGGTGGGGATTCACCCCTCCACTTT. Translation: CASSQAISQGGDSPLHF.

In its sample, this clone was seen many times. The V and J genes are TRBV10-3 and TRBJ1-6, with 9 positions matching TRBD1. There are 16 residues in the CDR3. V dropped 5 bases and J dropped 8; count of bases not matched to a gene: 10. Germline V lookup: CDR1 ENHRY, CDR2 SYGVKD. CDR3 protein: CAISQTPGQGDSPLHF. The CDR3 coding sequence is TGTGCCATCAGTCAAACACCGGGACAGGGTGATTCACCCCTCCACTTT.

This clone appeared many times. The CDR3 coding sequence is TGTGCCAGCAGCCTGCCGGGGGGCGGTCAGCCCCAGCATTTT. This translates into CASSLPGGGQPQHF. The gene calls are TRBV12-3 or TRBV12-4 and TRBJ1-5; perhaps TRBD1 as D (6 bases). Trimming removed 6 bases at V and 6 bases at J, with 15 bases between. This CDR3 is built from 14 residues.

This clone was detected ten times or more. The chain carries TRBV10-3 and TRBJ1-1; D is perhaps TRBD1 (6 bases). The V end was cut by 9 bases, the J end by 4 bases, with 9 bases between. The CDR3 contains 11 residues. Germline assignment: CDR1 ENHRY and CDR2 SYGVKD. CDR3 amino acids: CAIGGGTEAFF. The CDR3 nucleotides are TGTGCCATAGGGGGGGGCACTGAAGCTTTCTTT.

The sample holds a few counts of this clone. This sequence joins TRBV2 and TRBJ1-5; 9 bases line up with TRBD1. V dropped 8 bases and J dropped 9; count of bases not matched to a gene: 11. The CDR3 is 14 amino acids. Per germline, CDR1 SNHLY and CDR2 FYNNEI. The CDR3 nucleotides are TGTGCCAGCTGGACAGGGGTGATAACCAGGCCCCAGCATTTT. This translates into CASWTGVITRPQHF.

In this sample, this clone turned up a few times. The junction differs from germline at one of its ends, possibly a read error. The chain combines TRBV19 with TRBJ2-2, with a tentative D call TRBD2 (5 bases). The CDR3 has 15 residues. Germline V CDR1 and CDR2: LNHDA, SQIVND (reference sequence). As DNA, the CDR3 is TGTGCCATCACCAAATTAGTGACTGACGTCGGGGAGCTGTTTTTC. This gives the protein CAITKLVTDVGELFF.

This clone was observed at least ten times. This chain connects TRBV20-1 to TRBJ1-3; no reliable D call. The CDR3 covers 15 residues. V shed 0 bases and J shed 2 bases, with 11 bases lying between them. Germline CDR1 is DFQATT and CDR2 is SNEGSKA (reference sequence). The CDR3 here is CSARDRVSPGNTIYF. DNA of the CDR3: TGCAGTGCTAGAGATCGGGTTTCCCCTGGAAACACCATATATTTT.

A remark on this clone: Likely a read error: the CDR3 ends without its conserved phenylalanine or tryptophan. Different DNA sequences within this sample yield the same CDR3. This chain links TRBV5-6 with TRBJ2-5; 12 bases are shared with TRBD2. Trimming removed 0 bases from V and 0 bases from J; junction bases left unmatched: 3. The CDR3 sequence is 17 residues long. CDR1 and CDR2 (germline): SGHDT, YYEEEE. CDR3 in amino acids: CASSLGLAGVYQETQYV. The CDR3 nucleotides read TGTGCCAGCAGCTTGGGACTAGCGGGAGTTTACCAAGAGACCCAGTACGTC.

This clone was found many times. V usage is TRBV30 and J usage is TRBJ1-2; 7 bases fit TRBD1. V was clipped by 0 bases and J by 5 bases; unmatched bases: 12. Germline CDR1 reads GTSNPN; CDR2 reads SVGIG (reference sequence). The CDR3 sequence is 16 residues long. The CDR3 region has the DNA TGTGCCTGGAGTGTACATCAGGGGGTTAGGCTATATGGCTACACCTTC. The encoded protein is CAWSVHQGVRLYGYTF. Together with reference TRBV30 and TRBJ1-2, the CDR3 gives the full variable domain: SQTIHQWPATLVQPVGSPLSLECTVEGTSNPNLYWYRQAAGRGLQLLFYSVGIGQISSEVPQNLSASRPQDRQFILSSKKLLLSDSGFYLCAWSVHQGVRLYGYTFGSGTRLTVV.

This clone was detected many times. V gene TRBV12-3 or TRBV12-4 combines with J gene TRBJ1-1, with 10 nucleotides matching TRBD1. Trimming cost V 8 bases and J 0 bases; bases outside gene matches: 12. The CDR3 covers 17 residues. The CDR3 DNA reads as TGTGCCAGCTCCGGGACAGGGGAGGTAGGCATGAACACTGAAGCTTTCTTT. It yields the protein CASSGTGEVGMNTEAFF.